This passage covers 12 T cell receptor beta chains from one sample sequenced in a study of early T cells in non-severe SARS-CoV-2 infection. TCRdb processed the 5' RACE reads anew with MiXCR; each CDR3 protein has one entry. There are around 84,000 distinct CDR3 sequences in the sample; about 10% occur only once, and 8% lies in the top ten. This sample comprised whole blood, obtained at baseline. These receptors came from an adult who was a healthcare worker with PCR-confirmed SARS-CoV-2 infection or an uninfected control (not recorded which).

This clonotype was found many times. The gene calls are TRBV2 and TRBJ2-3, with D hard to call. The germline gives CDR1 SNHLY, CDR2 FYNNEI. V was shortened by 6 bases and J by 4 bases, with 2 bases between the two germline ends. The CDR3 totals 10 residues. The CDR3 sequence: CASRPDTQYF. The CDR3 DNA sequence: TGTGCCAGCAGGCCAGATACGCAGTATTTT.

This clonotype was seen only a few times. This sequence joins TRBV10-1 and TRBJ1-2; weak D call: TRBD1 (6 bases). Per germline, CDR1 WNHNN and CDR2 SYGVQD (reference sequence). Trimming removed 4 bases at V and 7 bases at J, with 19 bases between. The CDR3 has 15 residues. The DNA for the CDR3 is TGCGCCAGCAGTGTTGATATCGGACAGCATTTTGGCTACACCTTC. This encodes CASSVDIGQHFGYTF.

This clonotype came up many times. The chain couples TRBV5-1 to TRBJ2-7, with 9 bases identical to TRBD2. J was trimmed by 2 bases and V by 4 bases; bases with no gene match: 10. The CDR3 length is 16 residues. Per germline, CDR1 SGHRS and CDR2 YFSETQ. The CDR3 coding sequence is TGCGCCAGCAGCCCTGCGCCTAGCGGGATTACCTACGAGCAGTACTTC. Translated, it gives CASSPAPSGITYEQYF.

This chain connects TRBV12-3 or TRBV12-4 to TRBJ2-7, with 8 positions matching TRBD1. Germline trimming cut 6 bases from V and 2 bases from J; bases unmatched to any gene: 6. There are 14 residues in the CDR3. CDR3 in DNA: TGTGCCAGCAGGAGGGGGACAGGCGCCTACGAGCAGTACTTC. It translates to CASRRGTGAYEQYF.

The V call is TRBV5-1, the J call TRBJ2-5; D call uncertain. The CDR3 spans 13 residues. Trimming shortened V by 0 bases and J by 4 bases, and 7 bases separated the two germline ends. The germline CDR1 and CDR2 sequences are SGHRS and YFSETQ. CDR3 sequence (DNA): TGCGCCAGCAGCTTGGTGTCGGGAGAGACCCAGTACTTC. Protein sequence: CASSLVSGETQYF. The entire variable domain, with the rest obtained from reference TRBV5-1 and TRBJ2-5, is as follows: KAGVTQTPRYLIKTRGQQVTLSCSPISGHRSVSWYQQTPGQGLQFLFEYFSETQRNKGNFPGRFSGRQFSNSRSEMNVSTLELGDSALYLCASSLVSGETQYFGPGTRLLVL.

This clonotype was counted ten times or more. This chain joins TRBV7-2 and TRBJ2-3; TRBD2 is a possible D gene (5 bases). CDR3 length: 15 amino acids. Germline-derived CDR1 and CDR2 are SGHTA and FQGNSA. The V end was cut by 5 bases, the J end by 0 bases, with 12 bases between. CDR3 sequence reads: CASSPGSFSTDTQYF. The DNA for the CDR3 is TGTGCCAGCAGCCCTGGGAGTTTCAGCACAGATACGCAGTATTTT. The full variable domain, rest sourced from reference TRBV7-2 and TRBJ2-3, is GAGVSQSPSNKVTEKGKDVELRCDPISGHTALYWYRQSLGQGLEFLIYFQGNSAPDKSGLPSDRFSAERTGGSVSTLTIQRTQQEDSAVYLCASSPGSFSTDTQYFGPGTRLTVL.

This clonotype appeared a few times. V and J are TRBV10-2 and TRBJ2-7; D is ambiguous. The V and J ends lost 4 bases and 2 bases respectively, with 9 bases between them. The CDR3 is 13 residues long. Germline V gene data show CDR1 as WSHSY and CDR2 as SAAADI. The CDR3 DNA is TGCGCCAGCAGTGGGCGCGGACCCTACGAGCAGTACTTC. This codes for CASSGRGPYEQYF.

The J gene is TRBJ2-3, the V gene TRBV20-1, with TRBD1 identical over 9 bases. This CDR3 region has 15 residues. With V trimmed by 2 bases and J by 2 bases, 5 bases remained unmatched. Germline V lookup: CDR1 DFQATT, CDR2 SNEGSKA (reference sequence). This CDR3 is CSARRGTGFTDTQYF. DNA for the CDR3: TGCAGTGCTAGAAGGGGGACAGGGTTCACAGATACGCAGTATTTT.

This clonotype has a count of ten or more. In DNA form, the CDR3 reads TGTGCCAGCAGCTTTGCGGGAGGGCCATACGAGCAGTACTTC. It is translated as CASSFAGGPYEQYF. V usage is TRBV5-8 and J usage is TRBJ2-7; 9 bases agree with TRBD2. This CDR3 has 14 residues. The junction had 4 bases not matched to a gene; V was cut back by 2 bases and J by 4 bases. CDR1 SGHTS and CDR2 YDEGEE come from the germline V gene.

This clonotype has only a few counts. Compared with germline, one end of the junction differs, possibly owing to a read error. The CDR3 coding sequence is TGTGCCAACAGTGTGGGCCGGGACAGGGGGTTCTACGAGCAGTACTTC. Its translation: CANSVGRDRGFYEQYF. The V call is TRBV2, the J call TRBJ2-7, with 11 bases identical to TRBD1. Germline V CDR1 and CDR2: SNHLY, FYNNEI. The CDR3 spans 16 residues.

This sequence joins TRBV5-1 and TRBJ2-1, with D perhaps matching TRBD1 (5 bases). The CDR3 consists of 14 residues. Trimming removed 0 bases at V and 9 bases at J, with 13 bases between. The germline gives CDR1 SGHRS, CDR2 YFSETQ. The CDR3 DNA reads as TGCGCCAGCAGCTTGGGGCTAGTAAGGGGTGAGCAGTTCTTC. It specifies CASSLGLVRGEQFF.

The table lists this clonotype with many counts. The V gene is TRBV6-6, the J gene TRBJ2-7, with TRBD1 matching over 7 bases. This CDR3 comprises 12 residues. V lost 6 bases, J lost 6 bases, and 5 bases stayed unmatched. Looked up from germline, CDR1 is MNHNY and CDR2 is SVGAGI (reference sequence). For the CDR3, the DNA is TGTGCCAGCAGCACCACAGGGGTCGAGCAGTACTTC. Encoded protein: CASSTTGVEQYF.